This TCR beta chain derives from a study of blood T cell repertoires in COVID-19. In the study overall: T cells, B-cell-depleted T cells, or PBMCs provided the cDNA or gDNA that served as material.

Germline V lookup: CDR1 MNHEY, CDR2 SVGAGI. The CDR3 has 13 amino acids. V lost 5 bases, J lost 7 bases, and 14 bases lay in between. Source study methods: Amplified reference gene primers provided the basis for estimating nucleated cell counts. The assay was immunoSEQ multiplex PCR, and TCRdb's table has in-frame clones only and misses some. That table gives V, J and clone size, and the DNA gave D and trimming. The profile shows just over 300,000 clones, 87% of them singletons. The specimen was peripheral blood. V is TRBV6-5 and J is TRBJ1-2; tentatively, D is TRBD1 (6 bases). This TCR came from a man aged 18 to 30 with active or convalescent COVID-19. CDR3 protein: CASSRDRRAGYTF. The DNA for the CDR3 is TGTGCCAGCAGTCGAGACAGGCGTGCTGGCTACACCTTC.